Given below is one TCR beta chain in context. These data come from a study of blood T cell repertoires in COVID-19. In the study overall: Sample material is recorded as cDNA or gDNA derived from T cells, B-cell-depleted T cells, or PBMCs.

Germline V gene data show CDR1 as SGHRS and CDR2 as YFSETQ. V was clipped by 2 bases and J by 4 bases, with 11 bases between them. This CDR3 comprises 14 residues. Clones were read by immunoSEQ multiplex PCR, and TCRdb kept only the in-frame ones, dropping some. The profile shows some 260,000 clones, around 90% of them singletons. Sequencing was performed on peripheral blood. The chain is built from TRBV5-1 and TRBJ2-3; D may be TRBD2 (5 bases). This receptor was obtained from a man younger than 30 with active or convalescent COVID-19. The chain's CDR3 is CASSLAAPADTQYF. The CDR3 DNA follows: TGCGCCAGCAGCTTAGCGGCACCGGCAGATACGCAGTATTTT.